The T cell receptor beta chain described here comes from a study of spatial heterogeneity in lung cancer. Study-wide context: Sequencing of follow-up PBMC samples took place when they were available, at a median of about two years after resection. Fewer alpha-chain than beta-chain sequences were consistently detected.

This clonotype was counted at least ten times. Every TCR cDNA molecule bore its own unique molecular identifier. TCRdb passed the 5' RACE reads through MiXCR, listing each CDR3 protein once. The sample includes about 45,000 distinct CDR3 sequences, under 25% of them seen just once. V gave up 1 base and J gave up 10 bases; unmatched junction bases: 9. Germline CDR1 and CDR2: SGHTA and FQGNSA. The CDR3 consists of 16 residues. Specified time point: blood at routine non-recurrence follow-up after resection. Unsorted tumor, nontumor lung tissue or cryopreserved PBMC supplied the whole RNA. The sample in question was PBMCs, obtained at follow-up. The rearrangement links TRBV7-2 to TRBJ2-1; 11 bases are shared with TRBD2. This TCR derives from a female donor with early-stage non-small cell lung cancer. CDR3 sequence (DNA): TGTGCCAGCAGCTTAGTATTTGGGCTAGCGGGAGGAGAGCAGTTCTTC. Translation: CASSLVFGLAGGEQFF.